This is a list of T cell receptor beta chains from one sample in a study of patients and donors after allogeneic stem cell transplantation. MiXCR, applied by TCRdb to the RT-PCR reads, yields one record per CDR3 protein. Among 28,000 or so distinct CDR3 sequences listed, nearly 7% were seen once. Sequenced: blood, either unsorted or a sorted T cell fraction (not recorded which). These receptors were taken from a human donor who was either an allogeneic HSCT recipient or a stem cell or donor lymphocyte infusion donor (not recorded which). It is not recorded whose cells these are; they may come from a transplant donor. CDR3s include the opening cysteine and the closing phenylalanine or tryptophan. Each record gives: V gene, clone size, D gene, J gene, CDR3 length, CDR3 protein, CDR3 DNA. A D gene is named only where the DNA matches it firmly. Size is omitted from some rows. Given values are once, few, many or a class for expanded clones.

>TRBV18|.|TRBD1|TRBJ2-7|14
CASSPLQGAGEQYF
TGTGCCAGCTCACCGCTACAGGGGGCCGGCGAGCAGTACTTC
>TRBV7-2|few|.|TRBJ2-3|14
CASSLLNWRDTQYF
TGTGCCAGCAGCTTACTAAACTGGCGAGATACGCAGTATTTT
>TRBV5-1|many|TRBD2|TRBJ2-2|15
CASSLGGSFTGELFF
TGCGCCAGCAGCTTAGGCGGGAGTTTCACCGGGGAGCTGTTTTTT
>TRBV10-3|many|.|TRBJ1-2|13
CAIRHLGRYGYTF
TGTGCCATCAGGCATCTTGGTCGCTATGGCTACACCTTC
>TRBV10-3|few|TRBD1|TRBJ1-1|19
CAISAWGGFSTGGTTEAFF
TGTGCCATCAGTGCTTGGGGAGGGTTTTCTACAGGGGGCACGACTGAAGCTTTCTTT
>TRBV6-5|many|.|TRBJ2-1|15
CASTDSSGSYNEQFF
TGTGCCAGCACCGACTCGTCGGGGTCCTACAATGAGCAGTTCTTC
>TRBV15|.|TRBD1|TRBJ1-2|15
CATSRDPRTGSSYTF
TGTGCCACCAGCAGAGACCCTCGGACAGGCTCAAGTTACACCTTC
>TRBV4-2|many|.|TRBJ1-1|14
CASSQALMNTEAFF
TGTGCCAGCAGCCAAGCCCTTATGAACACTGAAGCTTTCTTT
>TRBV20-1|many|.|TRBJ2-1|15
CSAGGGTSSYNEQFF
TGCAGTGCTGGAGGCGGGACCTCCTCCTACAATGAGCAGTTCTTC
>TRBV12-3/TRBV12-4|many|.|TRBJ1-1|12
CASSNLRSEAFF
TGTGCCAGCAGCAATTTGAGGTCTGAAGCTTTCTTT
>TRBV4-1|few|.|TRBJ1-5|14
CASSQVALNQPQHF
TGCGCCAGCAGCCAAGTCGCGCTGAATCAGCCCCAGCATTTT
>TRBV4-1|.|.|TRBJ2-1|15
CASSQASGTFYEQFF
TGCGCCAGCAGCCAAGCTTCGGGAACCTTTTATGAGCAGTTCTTC
>TRBV28|many|TRBD2|TRBJ2-3|15
CASRLAGLSTDTQYF
TGTGCCAGCAGGTTAGCGGGGCTTAGCACAGATACGCAGTATTTT
>TRBV6-5|few|TRBD1|TRBJ2-3|14
CASSPGQGAGTQYF
TGTGCCAGCAGCCCGGGACAGGGGGCCGGTACGCAGTATTTT
>TRBV9|many|TRBD2|TRBJ2-1|16
CASSVSSGRPYNEQFF
TGTGCCAGCAGCGTGTCCAGCGGGAGACCCTACAATGAGCAGTTCTTC
>TRBV3-1|.|.|TRBJ1-5|13
CASSQMFNQPQHF
TGTGCCAGCAGCCAAATGTTCAATCAGCCCCAGCATTTT
>TRBV5-1|many|.|TRBJ2-7|15
CASSLSHGSVDEQYF
TGCGCCAGCAGCTTAAGTCATGGGTCCGTTGACGAGCAGTACTTC
>TRBV5-1|many|TRBD1|TRBJ2-7|15
CASSLDPGGVGEQYF
TGCGCCAGCAGCTTGGACCCAGGGGGCGTGGGCGAGCAGTACTTC
>TRBV19|many|TRBD1|TRBJ1-1|15
CASSIEGQLNTEAFF
TGTGCCAGTAGTATAGAGGGACAGCTGAACACTGAAGCTTTCTTT
>TRBV6-2/TRBV6-3|many|.|TRBJ2-7|14
CASSYIGFNYEQYF
TGTGCCAGCAGTTACATAGGTTTCAACTACGAGCAGTACTTC
>TRBV7-9|many|.|TRBJ1-1|15
CASSAYSGRNFEAFF
TGTGCCAGCAGCGCCTACTCAGGCCGGAATTTCGAAGCTTTCTTT
>TRBV3-2|.|.|TRBJ2-7|14
CASSQPPLRYEQYF
TGTGCCAGCAGCCAACCTCCCCTCCGATACGAGCAGTACTTC
>TRBV14|many|.|TRBJ1-3|16
CASSQAGWSSGNTIYF
TGTGCCAGCAGCCAAGCAGGTTGGAGCTCTGGAAACACCATATATTTT
>TRBV28|many|TRBD1|TRBJ1-5|16
CASSSIGTGGGQPQHF
TGTGCCAGCAGTTCGATAGGGACAGGGGGCGGTCAGCCCCAGCATTTT
>TRBV7-9|few|.|TRBJ2-2|10
CATPAGELFF
TGTGCCACCCCGGCCGGGGAGCTGTTTTTT
>TRBV4-1|many|.|TRBJ1-2|13
CASSQLTFDGYTF
TGCGCCAGCAGCCAGTTGACTTTTGATGGCTACACCTTC
>TRBV7-9|medium-sized|TRBD1|TRBJ1-1|15
CASSARDSRNTEAFF
TGTGCCAGCAGCGCAAGGGACAGCAGAAACACTGAAGCTTTCTTT
>TRBV12-3/TRBV12-4|many|TRBD2|TRBJ2-7|14
CASRLAGGGYEQYF
TGTGCCAGCAGACTAGCGGGAGGAGGGTACGAGCAGTACTTC
>TRBV7-9|many|.|TRBJ2-1|14
CASSLRTSNDEQFF
TGTGCCAGCAGCTTGCGGACCTCAAACGATGAGCAGTTCTTC
>TRBV7-2|.|.|TRBJ2-3|15
CASSLSSGRTDTQYF
TGTGCCAGCAGCTTATCAAGCGGGCGAACAGATACGCAGTATTTT
>TRBV14|few|TRBD2|TRBJ2-5|12
CASSQGEGTQYF
TGTGCCAGCAGCCAAGGGGAGGGGACCCAGTACTTC
>TRBV20-1|.|.|TRBJ2-2|17
CSARGSWTTSNTGELFF
TGCAGTGCTAGAGGCTCTTGGACAACATCGAACACCGGGGAGCTGTTTTTT
>TRBV25-1|few|TRBD1|TRBJ2-3|15
CASSEQTGGPDTQYF
TGTGCCAGCAGTGAACAAACAGGGGGACCAGATACGCAGTATTTT
>TRBV5-4|few|.|TRBJ2-7|15
CASSPSGTAQVGQYF
TGTGCCAGCAGCCCATCCGGGACGGCTCAGGTGGGGCAGTACTTC
>TRBV28|medium-sized|.|TRBJ1-5|14
CASSVSPGVQPQHF
TGTGCCAGCAGTGTAAGCCCAGGGGTTCAGCCCCAGCATTTT
>TRBV6-2/TRBV6-3|many|.|TRBJ2-3|11
CASSSTDTQYF
TGTGCCAGCAGTAGCACAGATACGCAGTATTTT
>TRBV4-2|few|.|TRBJ2-1|13
CASSDQMNNEQFF
TGTGCCAGCAGCGATCAGATGAACAATGAGCAGTTCTTC
>TRBV7-9|.|.|TRBJ2-5|13
CASSLNERETQYF
TGTGCCAGCAGCTTAAACGAGAGGGAGACCCAGTACTTC
>TRBV4-3|many|.|TRBJ1-2|15
CASSQDPQGSYGYTF
TGCGCCAGCAGCCAAGACCCCCAGGGAAGCTATGGCTACACCTTC
>TRBV11-2|many|.|TRBJ2-5|15
CASSLGSSGQETQYF
TGTGCCAGCAGCTTAGGGTCCAGCGGCCAAGAGACCCAGTACTTC
>TRBV7-8|few|.|TRBJ1-3|14
CASSLGVSGNTIYF
TGTGCCAGCAGCTTAGGTGTCTCTGGAAACACCATATATTTT
>TRBV25-1|many|TRBD1|TRBJ1-2|16
CASSGPRTGGNYGYTF
TGTGCCAGCAGTGGACCCCGGACAGGGGGTAACTATGGCTACACCTTC
>TRBV6-7|.|.|TRBJ2-1|15
CAINPPSGFGDEQFF
TGTGCCATAAACCCCCCCAGCGGTTTCGGTGATGAGCAGTTCTTC
>TRBV5-1|few|TRBD1|TRBJ2-7|13
CASSWTGLYEQYF
TGCGCCAGCAGCTGGACAGGTCTCTACGAGCAGTACTTC
>TRBV28|many|TRBD1|TRBJ1-2|15
CASSLPNGQGTGYTF
TGTGCCAGCAGTCTTCCGAACGGACAGGGTACGGGCTACACCTTC
>TRBV7-9|.|TRBD2|TRBJ2-1|19
CASRDRTGGTSGSADEQFF
TGTGCCAGCAGGGATAGGACAGGGGGGACTAGCGGGAGTGCGGATGAGCAGTTCTTC
>TRBV30|many|.|TRBJ1-5|14
CAWSGTGDGQPQHF
TGTGCCTGGAGTGGAACGGGGGACGGTCAGCCCCAGCATTTT
>TRBV3-1|.|TRBD2|TRBJ2-1|16
CASSQGVAGGRNEQFF
TGTGCCAGCAGCCAAGGCGTAGCGGGAGGAAGGAATGAGCAGTTCTTC
>TRBV12-3/TRBV12-4|many|TRBD2|TRBJ2-7|16
CASSLASSGRANEQYF
TGTGCCAGCAGTTTAGCCTCTAGCGGGAGAGCAAACGAGCAGTACTTC
>TRBV7-9|many|.|TRBJ2-7|13
CASSFTLPYEQYF
TGTGCCAGCAGCTTTACTCTTCCCTACGAGCAGTACTTC
>TRBV20-1|many|.|TRBJ1-1|17
CSASLRRRGGGSTEAFF
TGCAGTGCTAGCCTCCGTCGTAGAGGGGGAGGAAGCACTGAAGCTTTCTTT
>TRBV6-5|few|.|TRBJ2-2|15
CASSFEGADTGELFF
TGTGCCAGCAGTTTTGAGGGTGCCGACACCGGGGAGCTGTTTTTT
>TRBV4-1|few|.|TRBJ2-5|13
CASSQLSGATQYF
TGCGCCAGCAGCCAATTGTCAGGGGCGACCCAGTACTTC
>TRBV7-9|many|.|TRBJ1-4|15
CASSSRTTLNEKLFF
TGTGCCAGCAGCTCGAGGACAACTCTGAATGAAAAACTGTTTTTT
>TRBV5-1|many|.|TRBJ2-3|11
CASSRTDTQYF
TGCGCCAGCAGCCGCACAGATACGCAGTATTTT
>TRBV27|many|.|TRBJ1-2|13
CASSLGAGLPYTF
TGTGCCAGCAGTTTAGGGGCCGGATTGCCCTACACCTTC
>TRBV24-1|few|.|TRBJ2-7|14
CATSDLLQPYEQYF
TGTGCCACCAGTGATTTGCTACAGCCCTACGAGCAGTACTTC
>TRBV28|many|.|TRBJ2-7|14
CASSLWLAQIEQYF
TGTGCCAGCAGTTTATGGCTAGCGCAAATCGAGCAGTACTTC
>TRBV3-1|many|.|TRBJ2-4|15
CASSQDGMALNIQYF
TGTGCCAGCAGCCAAGATGGAATGGCGCTAAACATTCAGTACTTC